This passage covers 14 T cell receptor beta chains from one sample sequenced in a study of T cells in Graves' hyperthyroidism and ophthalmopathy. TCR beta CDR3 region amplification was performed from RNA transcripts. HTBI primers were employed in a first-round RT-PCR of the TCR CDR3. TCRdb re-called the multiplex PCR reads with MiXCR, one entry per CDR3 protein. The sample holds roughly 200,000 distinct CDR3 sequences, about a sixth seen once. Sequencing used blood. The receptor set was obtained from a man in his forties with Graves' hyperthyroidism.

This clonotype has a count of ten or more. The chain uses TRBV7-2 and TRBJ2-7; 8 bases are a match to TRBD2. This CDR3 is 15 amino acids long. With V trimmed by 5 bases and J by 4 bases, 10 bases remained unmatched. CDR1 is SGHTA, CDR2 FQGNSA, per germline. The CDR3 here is CASSRSGGGQYEQYF. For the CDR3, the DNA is TGTGCCAGCAGCAGGTCTGGCGGGGGGCAATACGAGCAGTACTTC.

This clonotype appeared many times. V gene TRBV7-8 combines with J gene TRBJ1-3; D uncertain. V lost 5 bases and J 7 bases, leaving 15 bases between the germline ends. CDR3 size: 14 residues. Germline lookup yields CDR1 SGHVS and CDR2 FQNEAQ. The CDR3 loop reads CASSEEAWSNTIYF. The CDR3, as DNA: TGTGCCAGCAGCGAGGAAGCCTGGAGTAACACCATATATTTT.

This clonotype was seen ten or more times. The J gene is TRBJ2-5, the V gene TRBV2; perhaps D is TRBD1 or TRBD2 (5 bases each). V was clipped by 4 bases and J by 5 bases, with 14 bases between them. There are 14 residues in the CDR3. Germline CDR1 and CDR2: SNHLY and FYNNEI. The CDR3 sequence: CASSVRGARETQYF. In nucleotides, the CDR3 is TGTGCCAGCAGTGTACGGGGCGCAAGGGAGACCCAGTACTTC.

The CDR3 spells CASSQDGGTQNQPQHF. The CDR3 bases are TGCGCCAGCAGCCAAGATGGTGGGACACAAAATCAGCCCCAGCATTTT. The rearrangement links TRBV4-3 to TRBJ1-5, with D perhaps matching TRBD1 (6 bases). The CDR3 runs 16 residues. Germline CDR1 reads LGHNA; CDR2 reads YSLEER. V was clipped by 0 bases and J by 4 bases, with 13 bases between them.

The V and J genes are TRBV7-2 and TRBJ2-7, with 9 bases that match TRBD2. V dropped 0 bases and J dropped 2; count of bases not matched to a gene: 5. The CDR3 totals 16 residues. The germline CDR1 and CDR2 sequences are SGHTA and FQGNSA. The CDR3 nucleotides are TGTGCCAGCAGCTTAGCGGGTAGCGGGGGCCCCTACGAGCAGTACTTC. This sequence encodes CASSLAGSGGPYEQYF.

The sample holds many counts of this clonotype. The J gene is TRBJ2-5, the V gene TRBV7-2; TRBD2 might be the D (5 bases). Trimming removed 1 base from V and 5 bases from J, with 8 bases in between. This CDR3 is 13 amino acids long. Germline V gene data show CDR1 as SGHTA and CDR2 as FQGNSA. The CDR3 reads CASSLEGGETQYF. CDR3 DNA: TGTGCCAGCAGCTTAGAGGGCGGGGAGACCCAGTACTTC. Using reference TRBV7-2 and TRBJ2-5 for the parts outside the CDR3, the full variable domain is GAGVSQSPSNKVTEKGKDVELRCDPISGHTALYWYRQSLGQGLEFLIYFQGNSAPDKSGLPSDRFSAERTGGSVSTLTIQRTQQEDSAVYLCASSLEGGETQYFGPGTRLLVL.

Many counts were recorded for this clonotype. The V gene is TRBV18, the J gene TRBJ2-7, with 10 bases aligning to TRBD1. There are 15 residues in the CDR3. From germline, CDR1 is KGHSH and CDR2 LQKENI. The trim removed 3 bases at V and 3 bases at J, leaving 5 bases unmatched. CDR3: CASSPSRTGGYEQYF. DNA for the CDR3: TGTGCCAGCTCACCTTCTAGGACAGGGGGCTACGAGCAGTACTTC.

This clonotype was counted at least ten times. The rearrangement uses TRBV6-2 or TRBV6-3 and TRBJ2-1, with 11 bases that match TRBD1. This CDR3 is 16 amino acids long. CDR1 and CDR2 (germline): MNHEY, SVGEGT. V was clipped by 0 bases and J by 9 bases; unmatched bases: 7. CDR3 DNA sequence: TGTGCCAGCAGTTACTCCGGGACAGGGGGATTTGGTGAGCAGTTCTTC. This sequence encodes CASSYSGTGGFGEQFF.

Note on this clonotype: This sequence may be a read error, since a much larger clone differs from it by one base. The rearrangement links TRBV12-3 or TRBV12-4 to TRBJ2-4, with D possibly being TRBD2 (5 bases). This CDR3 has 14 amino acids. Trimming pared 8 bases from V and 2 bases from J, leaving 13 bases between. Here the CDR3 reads CASRSSGSKNIQYF. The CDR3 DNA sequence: TGTGCCAGCCGCTCCAGCGGATCCAAAAACATTCAGTACTTC.

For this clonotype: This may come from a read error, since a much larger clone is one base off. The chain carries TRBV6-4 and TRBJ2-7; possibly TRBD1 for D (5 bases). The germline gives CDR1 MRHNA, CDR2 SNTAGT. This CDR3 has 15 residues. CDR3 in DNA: TGTGCCAGCAGCCAAACACAGGCCCTCTCCTACGGGCAGTACTTC. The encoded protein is CASSQTQALSYGQYF.

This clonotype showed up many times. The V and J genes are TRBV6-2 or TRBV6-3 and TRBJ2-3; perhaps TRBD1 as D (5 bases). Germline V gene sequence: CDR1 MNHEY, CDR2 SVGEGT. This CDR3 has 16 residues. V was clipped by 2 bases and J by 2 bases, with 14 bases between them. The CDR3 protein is CASSYGQGLPTDTQYF. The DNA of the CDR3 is TGTGCCAGCAGTTACGGGCAGGGCTTGCCCACAGATACGCAGTATTTT.

The CDR3 sequence: CASSVMRGHYNEQFF. The CDR3 nucleotides are TGTGCCAGCAGTGTTATGCGGGGTCACTACAATGAGCAGTTCTTC. The V gene is TRBV6-2 or TRBV6-3, the J gene TRBJ2-1; possibly TRBD2 for D (6 bases). CDR3 length: 15 residues. Germline CDR1 MNHEY, CDR2 SVGEGT. Trimming took off 5 bases at V and 3 bases at J, with 14 bases between the two ends.

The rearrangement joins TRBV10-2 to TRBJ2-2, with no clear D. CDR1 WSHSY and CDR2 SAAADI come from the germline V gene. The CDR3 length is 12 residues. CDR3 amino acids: CGASGQTGELFF. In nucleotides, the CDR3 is TGCGGCGCGTCGGGCCAAACCGGGGAGCTGTTTTTT.

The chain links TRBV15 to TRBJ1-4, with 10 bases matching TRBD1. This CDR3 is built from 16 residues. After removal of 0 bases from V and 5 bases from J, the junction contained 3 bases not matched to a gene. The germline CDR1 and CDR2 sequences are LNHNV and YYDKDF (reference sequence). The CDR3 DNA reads TGTGCCACCAGCAGAGACACGGGACAGGGGAATGAAAAACTGTTTTTT. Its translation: CATSRDTGQGNEKLFF.